This T cell receptor beta chain was observed in a study of blood T cell repertoires in COVID-19. Study-level information: PBMCs, B-cell-depleted T cells, or T cells were the source of the cDNA or gDNA that made up the material.

Seattle patients were enrolled while actively infected and followed longitudinally. This clone was recorded a few times. Other DNA sequences from this sample encode an identical CDR3 as well. The CDR3 covers 14 residues. V dropped 2 bases and J dropped 6; count of bases not matched to a gene: 4. Germline CDR1 reads MNHEY; CDR2 reads SVGAGI. Per the study methods: The authors estimated nucleated cell counts from reference gene primer amplification. Clones were read by immunoSEQ multiplex PCR, and TCRdb kept only the in-frame ones, dropping some. D and trimming were read from the DNA, whereas the V and J calls and clone size are those reported in that table. Among some 320,000 clones listed, roughly 89% were seen once.

Sequenced material: peripheral blood. The chain recombines TRBV6-5 with TRBJ1-1, with 9 positions matching TRBD1. This TCR was sampled from a woman aged 25 to 39 with COVID-19, enrolled during active disease. As DNA, the CDR3 is TGTGCCAGCAGTTACACGGGACAGGGTTCTGAAGCTTTCTTT. Its translation is CASSYTGQGSEAFF.